The clone carrying this TCR beta chain was counted a single time. The CDR3 length is 15 residues. V was pared by 1 base and J by 5 bases, with 11 bases between. CDR1 is SGHNT, CDR2 YENEEA, per germline. Sequencing used immunoSEQ multiplex PCR; TCRdb keeps in-frame clones, though not all of them. The sample records about 300,000 clones, 85% being singletons. The data were obtained in a study of blood T cell repertoires in COVID-19. As for the study in general: From the United States, Italy and Spain came samples of acute and convalescent COVID-19.

The TCR sequence derives from a woman in her fifties or sixties who had recovered from COVID-19. The chain joins TRBV11-3 to TRBJ2-2; D is uncertain. The material sequenced was PBMCs or T cells enriched from blood (not recorded which). The CDR3 is CASSLVGGETGELFF. DNA of the CDR3: TGTGCCAGCAGCTTAGTCGGCGGCGAGACCGGGGAGCTGTTTTTT.